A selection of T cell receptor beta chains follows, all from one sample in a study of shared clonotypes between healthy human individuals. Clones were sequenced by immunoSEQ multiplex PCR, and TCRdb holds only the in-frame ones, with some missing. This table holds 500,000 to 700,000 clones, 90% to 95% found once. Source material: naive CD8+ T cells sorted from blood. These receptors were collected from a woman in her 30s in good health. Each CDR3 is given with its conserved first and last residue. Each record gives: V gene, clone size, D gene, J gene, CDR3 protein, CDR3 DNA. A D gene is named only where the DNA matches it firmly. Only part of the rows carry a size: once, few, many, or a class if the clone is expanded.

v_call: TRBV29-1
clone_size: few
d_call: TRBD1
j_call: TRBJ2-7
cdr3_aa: CSVSGGAVPSYEQYF
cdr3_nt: TGCAGCGTTTCAGGGGGCGCAGTGCCTTCCTACGAGCAGTACTTC

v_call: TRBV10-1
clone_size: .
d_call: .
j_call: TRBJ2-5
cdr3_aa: CASSESPDGTQYF
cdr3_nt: TGCGCCAGCAGTGAGTCGCCTGACGGGACCCAGTACTTC

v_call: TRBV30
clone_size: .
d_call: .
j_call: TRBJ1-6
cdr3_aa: CAWSVTGSSYNSPLHF
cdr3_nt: TGTGCCTGGAGTGTAACGGGGAGCTCCTATAATTCACCCCTCCACTTT

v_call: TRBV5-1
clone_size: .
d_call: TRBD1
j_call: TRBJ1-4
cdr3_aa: CASSLDPGQQEKLFF
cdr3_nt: TGCGCCAGCAGCTTAGACCCGGGACAGCAAGAAAAACTGTTTTTT

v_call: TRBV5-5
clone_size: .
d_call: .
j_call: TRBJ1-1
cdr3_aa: CASTWMVNTEAFF
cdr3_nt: TGTGCCAGCACCTGGATGGTGAACACTGAAGCTTTCTTT

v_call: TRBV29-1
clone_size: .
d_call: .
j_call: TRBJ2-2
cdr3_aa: CSVAVRHTNTGELFF
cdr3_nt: TGCAGCGTTGCCGTTCGGCACACGAACACCGGGGAGCTGTTTTTT

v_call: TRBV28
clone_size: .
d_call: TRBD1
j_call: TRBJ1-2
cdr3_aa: CATQGRGPGYTF
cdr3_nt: TGTGCCACTCAAGGGAGGGGGCCTGGCTACACCTTC

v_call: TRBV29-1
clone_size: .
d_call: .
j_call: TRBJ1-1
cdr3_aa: CTTSVGTEAFF
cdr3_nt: TGCACAACCTCGGTGGGTACCGAAGCTTTCTTT

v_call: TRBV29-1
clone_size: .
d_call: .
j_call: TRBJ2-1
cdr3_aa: CSVGNPTPGRINEQFF
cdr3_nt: TGCAGCGTTGGAAACCCCACTCCAGGGAGGATCAATGAGCAGTTCTTC

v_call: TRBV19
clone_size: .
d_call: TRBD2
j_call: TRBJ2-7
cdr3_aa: CASSIAGAYEQYF
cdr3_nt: TGTGCCAGTAGTATTGCGGGAGCCTACGAGCAGTACTTC

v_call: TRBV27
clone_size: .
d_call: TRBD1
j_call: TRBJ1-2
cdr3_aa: CASSLQGGANYGYTF
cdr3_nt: TGTGCCAGCAGTTTACAGGGGGGCGCTAACTATGGCTACACCTTC